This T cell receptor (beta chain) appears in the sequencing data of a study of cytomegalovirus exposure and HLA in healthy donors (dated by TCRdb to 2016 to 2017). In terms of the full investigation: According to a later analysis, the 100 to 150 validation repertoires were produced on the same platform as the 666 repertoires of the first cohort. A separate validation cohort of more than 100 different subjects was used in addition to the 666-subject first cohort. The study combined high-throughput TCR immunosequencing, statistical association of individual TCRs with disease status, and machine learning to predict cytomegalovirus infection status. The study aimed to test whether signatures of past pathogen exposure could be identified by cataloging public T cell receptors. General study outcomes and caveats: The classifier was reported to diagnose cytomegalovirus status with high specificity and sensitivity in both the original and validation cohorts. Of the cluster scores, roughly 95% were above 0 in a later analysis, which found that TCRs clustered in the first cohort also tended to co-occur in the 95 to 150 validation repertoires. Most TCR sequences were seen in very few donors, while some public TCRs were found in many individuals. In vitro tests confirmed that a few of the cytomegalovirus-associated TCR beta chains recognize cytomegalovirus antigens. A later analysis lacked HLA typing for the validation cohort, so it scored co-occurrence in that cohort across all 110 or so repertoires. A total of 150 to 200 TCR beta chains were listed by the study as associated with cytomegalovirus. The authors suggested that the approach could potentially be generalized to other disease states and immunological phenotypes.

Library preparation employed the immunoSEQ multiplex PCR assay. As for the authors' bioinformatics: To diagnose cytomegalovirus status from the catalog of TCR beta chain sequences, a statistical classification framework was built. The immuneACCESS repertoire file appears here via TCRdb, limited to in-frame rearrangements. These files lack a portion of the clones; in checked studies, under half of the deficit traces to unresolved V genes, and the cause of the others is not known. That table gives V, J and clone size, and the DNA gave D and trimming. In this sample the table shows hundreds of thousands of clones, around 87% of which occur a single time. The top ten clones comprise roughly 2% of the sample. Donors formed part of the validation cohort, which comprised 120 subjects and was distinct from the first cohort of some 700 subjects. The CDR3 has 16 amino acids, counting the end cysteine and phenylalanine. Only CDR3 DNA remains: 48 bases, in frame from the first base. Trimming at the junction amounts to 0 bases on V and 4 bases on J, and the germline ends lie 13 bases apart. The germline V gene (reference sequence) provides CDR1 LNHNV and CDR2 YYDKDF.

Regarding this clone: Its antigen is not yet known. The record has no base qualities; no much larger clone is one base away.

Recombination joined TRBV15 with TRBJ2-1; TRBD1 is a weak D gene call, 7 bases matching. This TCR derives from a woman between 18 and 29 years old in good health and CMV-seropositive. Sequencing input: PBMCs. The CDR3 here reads CATSRDRPGGYNEQFF. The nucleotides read TGTGCCACCAGCAGAGACCGCCCAGGGGGGTACAATGAGCAGTTCTTC.